This is a list of T cell receptor beta chains from one sample in a study of technical replicates of blood from a handful of donors. Measured with immunoSEQ multiplex PCR; TCRdb has only the in-frame clones, and not every one. The sample consists of around 100,000 clones, 85% to 95% of them appearing once. The sequencing sample was made of T cells isolated from PBMCs. The receptors were sampled from a human donor in good health. The CDR3 runs from the conserved cysteine through the conserved F or W. Each record gives: D gene, J gene, V gene, clone size, CDR3 DNA, CDR3 protein. The D gene is left open where the match is weak. Some rows have no size entry. The others give once, few or many, or a class for an expanded clone.

>-|TRBJ2-7|TRBV7-9|-
TGTGCCAGCAGCTTAGCTCCCTTGTACGAGCAGTACTTC
CASSLAPLYEQYF
>TRBD1|TRBJ1-1|TRBV19|-
TGTGCCAGTAGTCCCTTCGACAGGGAAGGAAAGAACACTGAAGCTTTCTTT
CASSPFDREGKNTEAFF
>-|TRBJ1-1|TRBV7-7|-
TGTGCTAGCAGCCAGAACCCGGGGACTGAAGCTTTCTTT
CASSQNPGTEAFF
>TRBD1|TRBJ1-4|TRBV5-1|few
TGCGCCAGCAGCTTGGACAGGGGGCGGGATGAAAAACTGTTTTTT
CASSLDRGRDEKLFF
>-|TRBJ1-1|TRBV7-6|-
TGTGCCAGCAGCTTAGACGGGCAGGGGAACACTGAAGCTTTCTTT
CASSLDGQGNTEAFF
>TRBD2|TRBJ2-3|TRBV16|-
TGTGCCAGCAGCCGATGGACTAGCGGGAGATCAGATACGCAGTATTTT
CASSRWTSGRSDTQYF
>TRBD1|TRBJ1-1|TRBV10-2|-
TGCGCCAGCAGTGTTCCTTTGACAGGGGGCATCACTGAAGCTTTCTTT
CASSVPLTGGITEAFF
>-|TRBJ2-5|TRBV11-2|-
TGTGCCAGCAGCATTGACCCCGGAGGCCCAGAGACCCAGTACTTC
CASSIDPGGPETQYF
>TRBD1|TRBJ1-1|TRBV7-9|-
TGTGCCAGCAGCCGGACAGGGGTTTTTCCTACTGAAGCTTTCTTT
CASSRTGVFPTEAFF
>TRBD2|TRBJ2-1|TRBV7-2|-
TGTGCCAGCAGCATTAGGGGACTAGCGGGAGACGAGCAGTTCTTC
CASSIRGLAGDEQFF
>-|TRBJ2-1|TRBV29-1|-
TGCAGCGTTGCGGTAGCGTCGGACAATGAGCAGTTCTTC
CSVAVASDNEQFF
>TRBD1|TRBJ1-1|TRBV19|-
TGTGCCAGTAGTATACCGGGACAGTCGTGGAACACTGAAGCTTTCTTT
CASSIPGQSWNTEAFF
>-|TRBJ1-5|TRBV28|-
TGTGCCAGCAGTTTGGGCGGGGCAGATCGCAATCAGCCCCAGCATTTT
CASSLGGADRNQPQHF
>-|TRBJ1-1|TRBV6-5|-
TGTGCCAGCAGTTCCCGATACAGGGATTGGGACACTGAAGCTTTCTTT
CASSSRYRDWDTEAFF
>-|TRBJ2-7|TRBV7-3|-
TGTGCCAGCAGCTTCCAGGCTAACTCCTACGAGCAGTACTTC
CASSFQANSYEQYF
>TRBD1|TRBJ1-2|TRBV6-1|few
TGTGCCAGCAGTGAGACTCCAGGGGGCGGAGTCCGAAACTATGGCTACACCTTC
CASSETPGGGVRNYGYTF